The rows below give T cell receptor beta chains drawn from one sample of a study of vaccination effects on CD4 cells after COVID-19. Their cognate antigens are unknown. Some clones are missing from TCRdb's copy, which holds only in-frame ones; the method was immunoSEQ multiplex PCR. The sample consists of more than 60,000 clones, 74% of them appearing once. The sample in question was CD4+ T cells from PBMCs cultured without peptide, obtained after COVID-19 vaccination. The receptors stem from a human donor who received a COVID-19 vaccine. The CDR3 runs from the conserved cysteine through the conserved F or W. D genes are given only for firm matches. Some rows mark clone size as missing; the rest say once, few, many or name a class of expanded clone.

- | - | TRBJ2-3 | TRBV7-3 | CASSFSGTDTQYF | TGTGCCAGCAGCTTCTCAGGCACAGATACGCAGTATTTT
TRBD1 | - | TRBJ1-2 | TRBV4-1 | CASSQERQGVGYTF | TGCGCCAGCAGCCAAGAAAGGCAGGGGGTTGGCTACACCTTC
TRBD1 | few | TRBJ1-1 | TRBV6-5 | CASSYRQGMNTEAFF | TGTGCCAGCAGTTACAGACAGGGGATGAACACTGAAGCTTTCTTT
- | few | TRBJ1-1 | TRBV5-1 | CASSLGFGGEAFF | TGCGCCAGCAGCTTGGGTTTCGGGGGTGAAGCTTTCTTT
- | - | TRBJ1-3 | TRBV28 | CASTAGSSGNTIYF | TGTGCCAGCACTGCCGGGAGCTCTGGAAACACCATATATTTT
- | - | TRBJ2-4 | TRBV5-4 | CASSLAGAKNIQYF | TGTGCCAGCAGCTTGGCCGGGGCCAAAAACATTCAGTACTTC
- | - | TRBJ1-1 | TRBV28 | CASSYNMNTEAFF | TGTGCCAGCAGTTATAACATGAACACTGAAGCTTTCTTT
TRBD1 | - | TRBJ2-1 | TRBV19 | CASSVTGTGGNNNEQFF | TGTGCCAGTAGTGTAACCGGGACAGGGGGAAATAACAATGAGCAGTTCTTC
TRBD2 | - | TRBJ2-2 | TRBV6-6 | CASSRSFSGGAGGTGELFF | TGTGCCAGCAGCCGATCCTTTAGCGGGGGGGCAGGGGGCACCGGGGAGCTGTTTTTT
TRBD1 | - | TRBJ1-1 | TRBV6-5 | CASTPTGKNTEAFF | TGTGCCAGCACCCCGACAGGGAAGAACACTGAAGCTTTCTTT
TRBD1 | - | TRBJ1-2 | TRBV11-3 | CASSWTGDGYTF | TGTGCCAGCAGCTGGACAGGGGACGGCTACACCTTC
TRBD2 | - | TRBJ2-3 | TRBV7-2 | CASSLSGGAGTQYF | TGTGCCAGCAGCTTAAGCGGGGGGGCCGGAACGCAGTATTTT
- | - | TRBJ1-2 | TRBV6-5 | CASSYDRRGGYTF | TGTGCCAGCAGTTACGACCGAAGGGGTGGCTACACCTTC
TRBD1 | - | TRBJ2-2 | TRBV24-1 | CATSDSPGQGDTGELFF | TGTGCCACCAGTGATTCGCCGGGACAGGGTGATACCGGGGAGCTGTTTTTT
- | - | TRBJ1-3 | TRBV2 | CASQFVDSGNTIYF | TGTGCCAGCCAATTTGTGGACTCTGGAAACACCATATATTTT
- | few | TRBJ2-5 | TRBV2 | CASRDSQETQYF | TGTGCCAGCAGGGACAGCCAAGAGACCCAGTACTTC
TRBD2 | - | TRBJ2-1 | TRBV9 | CASSVSGGVSYNEQFF | TGTGCCAGCAGCGTTAGCGGGGGGGTTTCCTACAATGAGCAGTTCTTC
- | - | TRBJ2-2 | TRBV6-5 | CASRQGPGELFF | TGTGCCAGCAGACAGGGACCCGGGGAGCTGTTTTTT
- | - | TRBJ1-2 | TRBV5-1 | CASSLRDNYGYTF | TGCGCCAGCAGCCTCAGGGACAACTATGGCTACACCTTC
- | - | TRBJ1-1 | TRBV5-6 | CASSLLALMNTEAFF | TGTGCCAGCAGCTTGTTAGCTTTGATGAACACTGAAGCTTTCTTT
TRBD1 | few | TRBJ1-2 | TRBV2 | CASRIDRGGYGYTF | TGTGCCAGCAGGATTGACAGGGGGGGTTATGGCTACACCTTC
TRBD1 | - | TRBJ2-2 | TRBV2 | CASSEQGQGTGELFF | TGTGCCAGCAGTGAGCAAGGACAGGGGACGGGGGAGCTGTTTTTT
- | few | TRBJ1-2 | TRBV4-1 | CASSQDPGRSSNYGYTF | TGCGCCAGCAGCCAAGATCCGGGACGGAGCTCTAACTATGGCTACACCTTC
- | few | TRBJ1-6 | TRBV7-9 | CASSLFSGYNSPLHF | TGTGCCAGCAGCTTATTCTCCGGCTATAATTCACCCCTCCACTTT
- | - | TRBJ2-3 | TRBV7-9 | CASSLRGSGRVGDTQYF | TGTGCCAGCAGCTTAAGAGGAAGCGGCAGGGTGGGAGATACGCAGTATTTT
TRBD1 | - | TRBJ2-3 | TRBV6-5 | CAARTGGVDTQYF | TGTGCCGCTAGAACAGGGGGCGTAGATACGCAGTATTTT
- | - | TRBJ2-3 | TRBV6-5 | CASSYRLQDTQYF | TGTGCCAGCAGTTACCGTCTCCAAGATACGCAGTATTTT
- | - | TRBJ1-1 | TRBV6-1 | CASSEGVGNTEAFF | TGTGCCAGCAGTGAAGGGGTGGGGAACACTGAAGCTTTCTTT
- | once | TRBJ2-3 | TRBV27 | CASSSPHRDGADTQYF | TGTGCCAGCAGTTCGCCTCACAGGGACGGGGCAGATACGCAGTATTTT
TRBD1 | few | TRBJ1-3 | TRBV6-6 | CASSPTPGQRSGNTIYF | TGTGCCAGCAGTCCAACTCCGGGACAGAGATCTGGAAACACCATATATTTT
- | - | TRBJ2-2 | TRBV2 | CASRTGNSNTGELFF | TGTGCCAGCAGGACCGGAAACTCGAACACCGGGGAGCTGTTTTTT
TRBD2 | - | TRBJ2-1 | TRBV7-2 | CASSLGTSGAREQFF | TGTGCCAGCAGCTTGGGGACTAGCGGGGCTCGTGAGCAGTTCTTC
- | - | TRBJ1-1 | TRBV5-1 | CASRYGVNTEAFF | TGCGCCAGCAGATACGGCGTTAACACTGAAGCTTTCTTT
TRBD2 | - | TRBJ2-1 | TRBV9 | CASSVALLAGGNEQFF | TGTGCCAGCAGCGTAGCTTTGCTAGCGGGGGGCAATGAGCAGTTCTTC
TRBD1 | - | TRBJ1-2 | TRBV7-8 | CASSRDSFNYGYTF | TGTGCCAGCAGCCGGGACAGTTTTAACTATGGCTACACCTTC
TRBD1 | once | TRBJ1-3 | TRBV5-4 | CASSSRQGEGNTIYF | TGTGCCAGCAGCTCCAGACAGGGAGAAGGAAACACCATATATTTT
- | - | TRBJ1-2 | TRBV6-1 | CASSELDGYTF | TGTGCCAGCAGTGAATTAGATGGCTACACCTTC
TRBD1 | few | TRBJ2-1 | TRBV5-1 | CASSQGQSSYNEQFF | TGCGCCAGCAGCCAGGGACAGAGCTCCTACAATGAGCAGTTCTTC
- | - | TRBJ2-2 | TRBV24-1 | CATRGTWDTGELFF | TGTGCCACCAGAGGGACCTGGGATACCGGGGAGCTGTTTTTT
TRBD2 | once | TRBJ2-4 | TRBV5-8 | CASPVGLAVFVAKNIQYF | TGTGCCAGCCCGGTTGGACTAGCGGTCTTTGTGGCCAAAAACATTCAGTACTTC
TRBD1 | - | TRBJ2-3 | TRBV2 | CASTRPGQGSADTQYF | TGTGCCAGCACCCGTCCCGGACAGGGGAGCGCAGATACGCAGTATTTT
- | - | TRBJ1-2 | TRBV7-8 | CASSLNLGGLGYTF | TGTGCCAGCAGCTTAAATTTGGGGGGGCTGGGCTACACCTTC
- | - | TRBJ1-6 | TRBV21-1 | CASGRQGARNSPLHF | TGTGCCAGCGGCCGACAGGGGGCAAGGAATTCACCCCTCCACTTT
- | - | TRBJ1-4 | TRBV11-1 | CASSLDARGGEKLFF | TGTGCCAGCAGCTTAGATGCGAGAGGGGGAGAAAAACTGTTTTTT
- | - | TRBJ2-2 | TRBV2 | CASREQGRVSTGELFF | TGTGCCAGCAGAGAACAGGGAAGGGTTAGCACCGGGGAGCTGTTTTTT
- | once | TRBJ1-1 | TRBV21-1 | CASSNWGGNTEAFF | TGTGCCAGCAGCAATTGGGGGGGGAACACTGAAGCTTTCTTT
- | - | TRBJ1-2 | TRBV28 | CASSLSGTAVSYTF | TGTGCCAGCAGTTTGAGCGGGACGGCAGTGAGCTACACCTTC
- | - | TRBJ2-1 | TRBV4-1 | CASSNRPIYNEQFF | TGCGCCAGCAGCAACCGCCCTATCTACAATGAGCAGTTCTTC
- | - | TRBJ2-2 | TRBV18 | CASSPLGHSNTGELFF | TGTGCCAGCTCACCATTGGGGCACTCGAACACCGGGGAGCTGTTTTTT
TRBD1 | few | TRBJ1-1 | TRBV6-5 | CASLSGTGNTEAFF | TGTGCCAGCTTATCCGGGACAGGGAACACTGAAGCTTTCTTT
TRBD1 | - | TRBJ2-5 | TRBV24-1 | CATSDLTGEETQYF | TGTGCCACCAGTGATTTGACAGGGGAAGAGACCCAGTACTTC